Sequencing of this T cell receptor beta chain was carried out in a study of cytomegalovirus exposure and HLA in healthy donors. The PCR was carried out with 60 Vbeta primers and 13 Jbeta primers. Clones were sequenced by immunoSEQ multiplex PCR, and TCRdb holds only the in-frame ones, with some missing. The table shows roughly 120,000 clones, with about four fifths occurring only once. The CDR3 has 14 residues. The TCR originated in a man younger than 40 in good health and CMV-seropositive. The V gene is TRBV21-1, the J gene TRBJ2-7; the D segment call TRBD2 is taken from the table without a DNA check. TRBV21-1 is reported as a pseudogene. Sequencing was done on a sample of PBMCs. The CDR3 DNA sequence: TGTGCCAGCAACTCCGGGACTAGCGCCTGTGAGCAGTACTTC. Its translation is CASNSGTSACEQYF.